What follows describes a single T cell receptor beta chain. As yet, its antigen is unknown. The entry originates in a study of shared clonotypes between healthy human individuals. Points from the study as a whole: As a rule, naive subsets had a larger estimated richness than memory subsets.

Losses at the gene ends were 2 bases for V and 6 bases for J; bases not matched to a gene: 4. CDR1 MNHEY and CDR2 SVGAGI come from the germline V gene. The CDR3 is 16 amino acids. Researchers partitioned CD4+ cells into CD45RA+ naive and CD45RA-negative memory subsets. Only in-frame clones appear in the TCRdb table, and some are missing; sequencing was by immunoSEQ multiplex PCR. The data contain about 2.4 million clones, roughly 93% of them singletons. This TCR came from a man aged 18-30 years in good health. Some clones in this sample may be carry-over from other donors' samples. The chain couples TRBV6-5 to TRBJ1-4; TRBD1 agrees at 12 bases. Sequencing was done on a sample of naive CD4+ T cells from PBMCs. As to subset: CD45RA+ positively selected. The CDR3 DNA sequence: TGTGCCAGCAGTTACGGCGGGACAGGGGGCGATGAAAAACTGTTTTTT. It translates to CASSYGGTGGDEKLFF.